This is a list of T cell receptor beta chains from one sample in a study of cytomegalovirus exposure and HLA in healthy donors. Sequencing used immunoSEQ multiplex PCR; TCRdb keeps in-frame clones, though not all of them. There are approximately 140,000 clones in the sample; approximately 80% occur only once, and 13% lies in the top ten. The sequencing input was PBMCs. These receptors were taken from a man aged 40-50 years in good health and CMV-seropositive. Both conserved end residues are part of each CDR3. The D gene is left open where the match is weak. Rows may omit the clone size; those that give it use once, few, many or a size class.

CDR3aa	CDR3nt	d_gene	abundance	v_gene	j_gene
CASSTGTLGGETQYF	TGTGCCAGCAGCACCGGGACACTTGGGGGAGAGACCCAGTACTTC	.	.	TRBV9	TRBJ2-5
CASSSFAFNLTPLNTEAFF	TGTGCCAGCAGTTCTTTCGCATTCAATTTAACTCCACTGAACACTGAAGCTTTCTTT	.	.	TRBV27	TRBJ1-1
CASSSTGVGGNTIYF	TGTGCCAGCAGTTCCACAGGGGTGGGAGGAAACACCATATATTTT	TRBD1	.	TRBV28	TRBJ1-3
CASSPAFVYSSTDTQYF	TGTGCCAGCAGTCCCGCTTTTGTGTACAGCAGCACAGATACGCAGTATTTT	.	few	TRBV28	TRBJ2-3
CASSQGAMNQPQHF	TGCGCCAGCAGCCAAGGGGCGATGAATCAGCCCCAGCATTTT	.	.	TRBV4-1	TRBJ1-5
CASSTTGGRAAFF	TGTGCCAGCAGCACTACAGGGGGTCGGGCCGCTTTCTTT	TRBD1	.	TRBV5-4	TRBJ1-1
CASSLDWGRDGYTF	TGTGCCAGCAGCTTAGATTGGGGCCGAGATGGCTACACCTTC	.	few	TRBV7-2	TRBJ1-2
CASSEILRGSGEKLFF	TGTGCCAGCAGTGAAATCCTTAGGGGTTCAGGTGAAAAACTGTTTTTT	.	.	TRBV2	TRBJ1-4
CASSSSPGTGGQPQHF	TGTGCCAGCAGCTCCTCTCCCGGGACAGGGGGTCAGCCCCAGCATTTT	TRBD1	.	TRBV7-2	TRBJ1-5
CASSQKSDQPQHF	TGTGCCAGCAGCCAAAAAAGCGATCAGCCCCAGCATTTT	.	.	TRBV4-2	TRBJ1-5
CASSVGPQGYEQYF	TGTGCCAGCAGCGTAGGCCCACAGGGCTACGAGCAGTACTTC	.	.	TRBV9	TRBJ2-7
CASSSSGLGEQYF	TGTGCCAGCAGCTCGTCCGGCCTAGGCGAGCAGTACTTC	.	.	TRBV5-6	TRBJ2-7
CASSSNWGGEQYF	TGTGCCAGCAGCTCCAACTGGGGGGGCGAGCAGTACTTC	TRBD2	.	TRBV28	TRBJ2-7
CASSVGQFSGNTIYF	TGTGCCAGCAGCGTAGGACAGTTCTCTGGAAACACCATATATTTT	.	.	TRBV9	TRBJ1-3
CASSLPGMVQFF	TGTGCCAGCAGCTTGCCCGGGATGGTGCAGTTCTTC	.	.	TRBV5-6	TRBJ2-1
CASSPRILVRGLAGFNEQFF	TGTGCCAGCTCACCAAGGATATTAGTACGAGGACTAGCGGGATTCAATGAGCAGTTCTTC	TRBD2	.	TRBV18	TRBJ2-1
CASSFSLVRTTEAFF	TGTGCCAGCAGCTTTTCACTAGTAAGGACCACTGAAGCTTTCTTT	.	.	TRBV5-8	TRBJ1-1
CASSKRTGPNGQFF	TGTGCCAGCAGTAAGCGGACAGGGCCCAATGGGCAGTTCTTC	TRBD1	.	TRBV28	TRBJ2-1
CASSLGSPNTEAFF	TGTGCCAGCAGTTTAGGCAGTCCAAACACTGAAGCTTTCTTT	.	once	TRBV27	TRBJ1-1
CASRRRGDNEQFF	TGTGCCAGCAGAAGGCGGGGGGACAATGAGCAGTTCTTC	TRBD2	.	TRBV28	TRBJ2-1
CASSRSGISGTQYF	TGTGCCAGCAGCCGTAGCGGGATTAGCGGGACCCAGTACTTC	TRBD2	.	TRBV5-6	TRBJ2-5
CASRVGLAGLYEQYF	TGCGCCAGCAGAGTCGGTCTAGCGGGCCTCTACGAGCAGTACTTC	TRBD2	.	TRBV5-1	TRBJ2-7
CASSEGLNTEAFF	TGTGCCAGCAGTGAGGGGCTAAACACTGAAGCTTTCTTT	.	.	TRBV2	TRBJ1-1
CASSQGDPGLAGREQFF	TGCGCCAGCAGCCAGGGTGACCCGGGACTAGCGGGACGCGAGCAGTTCTTC	TRBD2	.	TRBV4-3	TRBJ2-1
CASSPSVPNYGYTF	TGTGCCAGCAGTCCGTCCGTTCCGAACTATGGCTACACCTTC	.	.	TRBV28	TRBJ1-2
CASSSRGDGYGYTF	TGTGCCAGCAGCTCCAGGGGCGACGGCTATGGCTACACCTTC	.	.	TRBV11-1	TRBJ1-2
CASSTRRLAGCLNEQFF	TGTGCCAGCAGCACACGGCGACTAGCGGGGTGCCTTAATGAGCAGTTCTTC	TRBD2	.	TRBV7-7	TRBJ2-1
CASSFQQDSKQYF	TGTGCCAGCAGCTTCCAACAGGATTCGAAGCAGTACTTC	.	.	TRBV7-2	TRBJ2-7
CASSVDLGGYSTGELFF	TGTGCCAGCAGCGTAGACCTGGGGGGATACAGCACCGGGGAGCTGTTTTTT	.	.	TRBV9	TRBJ2-2
CASSLEAGGPQETQYF	TGTGCCAGCAGCTTAGAGGCGGGAGGGCCTCAAGAGACCCAGTACTTC	TRBD2	once	TRBV11-2	TRBJ2-5
CASSWGVGTGELFF	TGTGCCAGCAGCTGGGGAGTCGGGACCGGGGAGCTGTTTTTT	.	.	TRBV9	TRBJ2-2
CASTGGYEQYF	TGTGCCAGCACTGGGGGGTACGAGCAGTACTTC	.	few	TRBV25-1	TRBJ2-7
CASSLGASGHNEQFF	TGTGCCAGCAGCTTAGGGGCTAGCGGACACAATGAGCAGTTCTTC	TRBD2	.	TRBV7-9	TRBJ2-1